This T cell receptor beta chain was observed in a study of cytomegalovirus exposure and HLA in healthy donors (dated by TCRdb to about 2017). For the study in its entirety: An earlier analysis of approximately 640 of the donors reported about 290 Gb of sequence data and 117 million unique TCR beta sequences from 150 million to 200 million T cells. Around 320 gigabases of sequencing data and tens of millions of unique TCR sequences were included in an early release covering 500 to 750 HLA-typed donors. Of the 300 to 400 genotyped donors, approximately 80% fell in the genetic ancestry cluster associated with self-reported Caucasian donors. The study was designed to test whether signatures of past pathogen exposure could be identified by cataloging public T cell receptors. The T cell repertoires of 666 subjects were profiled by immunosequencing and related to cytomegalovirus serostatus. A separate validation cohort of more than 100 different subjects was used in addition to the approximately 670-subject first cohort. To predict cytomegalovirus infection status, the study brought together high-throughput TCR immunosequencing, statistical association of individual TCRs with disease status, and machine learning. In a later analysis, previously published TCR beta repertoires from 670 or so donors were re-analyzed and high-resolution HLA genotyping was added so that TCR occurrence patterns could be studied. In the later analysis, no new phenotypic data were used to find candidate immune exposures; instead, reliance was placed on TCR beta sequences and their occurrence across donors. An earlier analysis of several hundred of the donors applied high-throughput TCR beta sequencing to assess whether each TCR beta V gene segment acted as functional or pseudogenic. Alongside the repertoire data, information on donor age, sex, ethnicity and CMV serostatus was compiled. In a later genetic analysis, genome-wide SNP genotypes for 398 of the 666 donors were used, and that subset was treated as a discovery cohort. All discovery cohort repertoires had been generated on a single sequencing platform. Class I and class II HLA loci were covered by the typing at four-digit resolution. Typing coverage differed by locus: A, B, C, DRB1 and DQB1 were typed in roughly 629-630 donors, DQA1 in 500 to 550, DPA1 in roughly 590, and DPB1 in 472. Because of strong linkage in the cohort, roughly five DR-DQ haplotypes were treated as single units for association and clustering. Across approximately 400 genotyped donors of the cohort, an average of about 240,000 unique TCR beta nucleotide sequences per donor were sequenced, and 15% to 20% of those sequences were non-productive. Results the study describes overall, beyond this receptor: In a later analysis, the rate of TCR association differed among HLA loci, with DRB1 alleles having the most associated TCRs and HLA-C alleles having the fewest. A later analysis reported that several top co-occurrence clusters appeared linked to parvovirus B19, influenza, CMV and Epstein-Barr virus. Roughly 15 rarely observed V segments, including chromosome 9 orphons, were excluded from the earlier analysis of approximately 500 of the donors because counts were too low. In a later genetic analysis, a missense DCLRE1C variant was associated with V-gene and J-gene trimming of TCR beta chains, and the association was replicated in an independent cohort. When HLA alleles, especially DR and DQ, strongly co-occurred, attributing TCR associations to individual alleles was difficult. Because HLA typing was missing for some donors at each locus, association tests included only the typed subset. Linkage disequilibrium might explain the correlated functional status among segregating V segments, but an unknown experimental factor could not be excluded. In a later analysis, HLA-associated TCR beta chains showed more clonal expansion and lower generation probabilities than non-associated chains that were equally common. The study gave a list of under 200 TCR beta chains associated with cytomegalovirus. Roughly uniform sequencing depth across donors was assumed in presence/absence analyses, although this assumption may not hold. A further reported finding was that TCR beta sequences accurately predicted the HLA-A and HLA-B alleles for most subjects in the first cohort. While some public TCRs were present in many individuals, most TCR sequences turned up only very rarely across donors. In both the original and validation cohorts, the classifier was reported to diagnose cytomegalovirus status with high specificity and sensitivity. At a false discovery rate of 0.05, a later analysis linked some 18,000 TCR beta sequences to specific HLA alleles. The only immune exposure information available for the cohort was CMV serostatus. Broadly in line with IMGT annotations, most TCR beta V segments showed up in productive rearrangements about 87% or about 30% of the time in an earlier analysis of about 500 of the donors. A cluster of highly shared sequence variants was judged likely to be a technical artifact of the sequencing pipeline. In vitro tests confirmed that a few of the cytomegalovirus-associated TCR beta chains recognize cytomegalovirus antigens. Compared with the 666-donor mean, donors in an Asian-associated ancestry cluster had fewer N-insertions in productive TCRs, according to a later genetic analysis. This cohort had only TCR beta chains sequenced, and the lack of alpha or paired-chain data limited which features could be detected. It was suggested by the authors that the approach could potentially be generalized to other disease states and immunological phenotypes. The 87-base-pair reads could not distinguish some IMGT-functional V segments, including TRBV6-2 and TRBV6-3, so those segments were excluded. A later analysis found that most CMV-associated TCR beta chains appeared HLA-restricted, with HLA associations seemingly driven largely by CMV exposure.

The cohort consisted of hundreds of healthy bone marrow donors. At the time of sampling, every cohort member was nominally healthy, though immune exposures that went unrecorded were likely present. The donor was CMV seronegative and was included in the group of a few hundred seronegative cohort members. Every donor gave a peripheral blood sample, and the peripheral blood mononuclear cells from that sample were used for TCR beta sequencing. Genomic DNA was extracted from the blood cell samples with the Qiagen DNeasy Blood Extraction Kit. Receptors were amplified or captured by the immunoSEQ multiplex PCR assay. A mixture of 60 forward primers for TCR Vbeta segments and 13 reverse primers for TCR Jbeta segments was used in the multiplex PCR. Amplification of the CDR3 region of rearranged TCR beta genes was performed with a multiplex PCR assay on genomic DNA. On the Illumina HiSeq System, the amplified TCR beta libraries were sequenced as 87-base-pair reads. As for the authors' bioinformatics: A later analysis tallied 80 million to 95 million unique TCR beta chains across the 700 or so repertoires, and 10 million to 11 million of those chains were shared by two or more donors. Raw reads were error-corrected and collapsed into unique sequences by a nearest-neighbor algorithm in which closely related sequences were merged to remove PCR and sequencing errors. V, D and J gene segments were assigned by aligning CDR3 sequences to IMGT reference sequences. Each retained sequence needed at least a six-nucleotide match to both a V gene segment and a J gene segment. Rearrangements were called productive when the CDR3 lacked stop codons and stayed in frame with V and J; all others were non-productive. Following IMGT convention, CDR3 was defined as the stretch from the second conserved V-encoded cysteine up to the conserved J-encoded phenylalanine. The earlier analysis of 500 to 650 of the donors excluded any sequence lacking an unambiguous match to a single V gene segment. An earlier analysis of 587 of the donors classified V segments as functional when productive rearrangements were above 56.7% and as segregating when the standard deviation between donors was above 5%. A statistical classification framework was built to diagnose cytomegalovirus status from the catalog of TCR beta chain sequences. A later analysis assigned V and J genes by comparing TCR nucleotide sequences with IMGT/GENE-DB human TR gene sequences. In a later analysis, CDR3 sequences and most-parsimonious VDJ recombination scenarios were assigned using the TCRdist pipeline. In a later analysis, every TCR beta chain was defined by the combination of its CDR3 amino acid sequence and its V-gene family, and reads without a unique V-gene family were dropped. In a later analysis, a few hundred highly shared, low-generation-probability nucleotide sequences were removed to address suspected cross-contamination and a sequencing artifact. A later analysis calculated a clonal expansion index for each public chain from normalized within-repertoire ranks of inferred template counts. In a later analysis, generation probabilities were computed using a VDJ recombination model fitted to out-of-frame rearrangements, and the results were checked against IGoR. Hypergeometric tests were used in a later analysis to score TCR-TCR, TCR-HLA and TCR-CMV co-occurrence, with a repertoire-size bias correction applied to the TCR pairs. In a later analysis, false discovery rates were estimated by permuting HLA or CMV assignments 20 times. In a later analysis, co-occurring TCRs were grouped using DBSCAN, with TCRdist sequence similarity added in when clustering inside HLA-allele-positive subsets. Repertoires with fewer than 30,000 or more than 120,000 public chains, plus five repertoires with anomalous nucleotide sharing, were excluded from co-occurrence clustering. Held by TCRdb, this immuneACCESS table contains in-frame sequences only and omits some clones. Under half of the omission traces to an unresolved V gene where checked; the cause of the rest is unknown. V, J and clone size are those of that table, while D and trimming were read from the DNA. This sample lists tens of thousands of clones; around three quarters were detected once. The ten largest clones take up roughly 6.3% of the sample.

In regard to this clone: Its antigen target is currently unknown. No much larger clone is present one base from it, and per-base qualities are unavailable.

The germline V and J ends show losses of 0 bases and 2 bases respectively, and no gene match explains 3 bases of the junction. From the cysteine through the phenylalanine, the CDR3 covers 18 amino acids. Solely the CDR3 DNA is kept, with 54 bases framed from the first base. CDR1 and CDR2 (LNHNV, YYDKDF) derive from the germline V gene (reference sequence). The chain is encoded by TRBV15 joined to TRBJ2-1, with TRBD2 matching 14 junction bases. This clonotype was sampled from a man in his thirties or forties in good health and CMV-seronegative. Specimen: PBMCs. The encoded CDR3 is CATSRDRTSGGTYNEQFF. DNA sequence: TGTGCCACCAGCAGAGACAGGACTAGCGGGGGGACCTACAATGAGCAGTTCTTC.